Below, one TCR beta chain is given with its context. Its antigen is currently not known. One base away there is no much larger clone; base qualities are not given. The CDR3 has 16 amino acids, counting the end cysteine and phenylalanine. Left in the record is the CDR3 DNA by itself, 48 bases read in frame from the first base. From V the trimming removes 5 bases and from J it removes 6 bases, while the gene matches leave 12 bases of the junction unaccounted for. From a lookup of the germline V gene, CDR1 and CDR2 are SGHTA and FQGNSA. Collaborating institutions collected whole blood in K2EDTA tubes following their own protocols. For TCRbeta analysis, collaborator samples were shipped as frozen whole blood, as isolated PBMCs, or as DNA extracted from either sample type. This sample is part of a study of blood T cell repertoires in COVID-19 (TCRdb year 2020). Background for the entire study: Samples from collaborators originated in the United States, Italy and Spain and spanned both the acute and convalescent phases of COVID-19. The repertoires were released in a freely available public database intended as a resource for research on the immune response to SARS-CoV-2. Deeply sampled blood TCRbeta repertoires from subjects exposed to, actively infected with, or recovered from COVID-19 were included in the dataset. The prospective study material was composed of cDNA or gDNA derived from T cells, B-cell-depleted T cells, or PBMCs. Nearly every sample came with metadata listing a de-identified subject ID, COVID-19 status, age in years and sex. HLA class I and class II types, where available, came from metadata supplied by the sample provider rather than from assay-based typing. Samples were obtained from the ongoing ImmuneRACE study (first 160 participants) and from over a thousand subjects provided by 6 global collaborators.

The immunoSEQ Assay, a bias-controlled multiplex PCR, was used to amplify TCRbeta CDR3 regions from genomic DNA. Per the original workflow: The number of nucleated cells in each sample was estimated from the amplification of reference gene primers within the assay. Sequence reads were collapsed and filtered to measure the absolute abundance of every unique TCRbeta CDR3 rearrangement. For each sample, productive Simpson clonality was calculated by taking the square root of Simpson's diversity index across productive rearrangements. TCRdb re-hosts the immuneACCESS table, in-frame sequences only. Its copies lack some clones; in the studies checked, an unresolved V gene accounts for under half of them, and the cause for the rest is not known. V, J and clone size were drawn from that table, and D and trimming were deduced from the DNA. The sample has 90,000 to 140,000 clones on record, approximately 82% of them singletons. The top ten hold 15% of the sample.

The investigation overall reported the following: Clinical and demographic metadata were provided uncurated, with the amount varying by source and participant.

Sequenced sample: peripheral blood. The chain links TRBV7-2 with TRBJ2-3, and 9 bases in between align with TRBD2. The TCR comes from a woman older than 75 with acute or convalescent COVID-19. The CDR3 corresponds to CASSPDGSGRSDTQYF. The sequenced DNA: TGTGCCAGCAGCCCCGACGGTAGCGGGAGATCCGATACGCAGTATTTT.